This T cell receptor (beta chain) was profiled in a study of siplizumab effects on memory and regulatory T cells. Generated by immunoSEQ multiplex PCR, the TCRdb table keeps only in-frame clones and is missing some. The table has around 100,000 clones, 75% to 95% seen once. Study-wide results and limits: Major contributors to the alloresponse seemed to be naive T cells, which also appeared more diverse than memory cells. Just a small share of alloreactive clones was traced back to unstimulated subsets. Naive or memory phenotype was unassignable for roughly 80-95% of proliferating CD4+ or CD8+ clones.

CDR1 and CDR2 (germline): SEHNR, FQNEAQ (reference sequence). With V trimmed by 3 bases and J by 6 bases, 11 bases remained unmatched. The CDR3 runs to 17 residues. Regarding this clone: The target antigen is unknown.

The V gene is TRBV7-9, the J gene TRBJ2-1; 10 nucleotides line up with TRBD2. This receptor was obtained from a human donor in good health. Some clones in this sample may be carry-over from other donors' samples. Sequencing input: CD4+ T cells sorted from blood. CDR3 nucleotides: TGTGCCAGCAGCTTCCGTCCCCTAGCGGGAGCGGGCAATGAGCAGTTCTTC. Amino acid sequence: CASSFRPLAGAGNEQFF. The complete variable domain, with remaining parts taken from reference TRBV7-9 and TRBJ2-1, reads DTGVSQNPRHKITKRGQNVTFRCDPISEHNRLYWYRQTLGQGPEFLTYFQNEAQLEKSRLLSDRFSAERPKGSFSTLEIQRTEQGDSAMYLCASSFRPLAGAGNEQFFGPGTRLTVL.